These T cell receptor beta chains were read from a single sample in a study of blood T cell repertoires in COVID-19. The table came from immunoSEQ multiplex PCR; TCRdb's copy has only in-frame clones and leaves some out. The top ten clones hold under 15% of a sample with some 300,000 clones, 65% to 90% of them seen once. The source material was peripheral blood. The receptors were gathered from a woman between 65 and 79 years old with COVID-19, enrolled during active disease. Each CDR3 is given with its conserved first and last residue. A D gene is named only where the DNA matches it firmly. Clone size is shown for a subset of rows, as once, few, many or a class of expanded clone.

size	J	D	V	CDR3	DNA
-	TRBJ2-5	TRBD2	TRBV4-1	CASSQDWPSGPKETQYF	TGCGCCAGCAGCCAAGATTGGCCTAGCGGGCCCAAAGAGACCCAGTACTTC
-	TRBJ2-7	-	TRBV7-8	CASSLVAPSYEQYF	TGTGCCAGCAGCTTAGTGGCACCATCCTACGAGCAGTACTTC
-	TRBJ1-1	-	TRBV29-1	CSVEPQTEAFF	TGCAGCGTTGAACCGCAAACGGAGGCTTTCTTT
-	TRBJ1-4	TRBD1	TRBV5-8	CASSLAGQPYEKLFF	TGTGCCAGCAGCTTGGCGGGACAGCCATATGAAAAACTGTTTTTT
-	TRBJ2-3	-	TRBV2	CASSISRGRDTQYF	TGTGCCAGCAGTATCTCTAGAGGTAGAGATACGCAGTATTTT
-	TRBJ2-7	-	TRBV3-1/TRBV3-2	CASSYTTGRGGEQYF	TGTGCCAGCAGCTACACCACAGGGAGGGGGGGCGAGCAGTACTTC
once	TRBJ1-2	TRBD1	TRBV9	CASSVSLTGSYGYTF	TGTGCCAGCAGCGTATCCCTGACAGGGTCCTATGGCTACACCTTC
few	TRBJ2-7	-	TRBV5-1	CASSFDTYYEQYF	TGCGCCAGCAGCTTCGACACCTACTACGAGCAGTACTTC
-	TRBJ2-7	-	TRBV5-4	CASSITGTLALEQYF	TGTGCCAGCAGCATCACTGGGACACTTGCCCTTGAGCAGTACTTC
-	TRBJ2-7	-	TRBV5-1	CASSQHDTEQYF	TGCGCCAGCAGCCAACATGACACCGAGCAGTACTTC
-	TRBJ1-1	TRBD1	TRBV7-2	CASSPRTGPNTEAFF	TGTGCCAGCAGCCCGCGGACAGGCCCTAACACTGAAGCTTTCTTT
-	TRBJ2-3	TRBD2	TRBV20-1	CSASAGGGATDTQYF	TGCAGTGCTAGTGCGGGCGGGGGGGCCACAGATACGCAGTATTTT
-	TRBJ2-4	TRBD1	TRBV2	CASMDRGGPKNIQYF	TGTGCCAGCATGGACAGGGGGGGTCCCAAAAACATTCAGTACTTC
-	TRBJ2-1	TRBD2	TRBV3-1/TRBV3-2	CASRDSGGANEQFF	TGTGCCAGCAGAGATAGCGGGGGGGCGAATGAGCAGTTCTTC
-	TRBJ1-1	TRBD1	TRBV27	CASSLGGRGYTEAFF	TGTGCCAGCAGTTTAGGGGGCAGGGGGTACACTGAAGCTTTCTTT
once	TRBJ2-7	TRBD2	TRBV3-1/TRBV3-2	CASSQEEASGGVLSYEQYF	TGTGCCAGCAGCCAAGAGGAGGCTAGCGGGGGGGTCCTCTCCTACGAGCAGTACTTC
-	TRBJ1-2	-	TRBV28	CASSFEQQYYGYTF	TGTGCCAGCAGTTTTGAACAGCAGTACTATGGCTACACCTTC
-	TRBJ1-6	TRBD1	TRBV19	CASSPGQLNYNSPLHF	TGTGCCAGTAGTCCGGGACAGCTAAACTATAATTCACCCCTCCACTTT
few	TRBJ1-6	-	TRBV28	CASRRQSHSPLHF	TGTGCCAGCAGGAGACAGAGTCATTCACCCCTCCACTTT
-	TRBJ2-7	TRBD2	TRBV28	CASSGFQAGTGEQYF	TGTGCCAGCAGCGGCTTTCAAGCGGGGACGGGCGAGCAGTACTTC
-	TRBJ2-2	TRBD1	TRBV5-1	CASSPPGQGPNTGELFF	TGCGCCAGCAGCCCCCCGGGACAGGGACCGAACACCGGGGAGCTGTTTTTT
-	TRBJ2-7	TRBD1	TRBV5-4	CASSLDDRVDEQYF	TGTGCCAGCAGCTTGGACGACAGGGTGGACGAGCAGTACTTC
-	TRBJ1-2	-	TRBV19	CASSMAQGSLGYTF	TGTGCCAGTAGTATGGCGCAGGGTTCTCTTGGCTACACCTTC
-	TRBJ1-2	TRBD1	TRBV24-1	CATSDSRGPEGYTF	TGTGCCACCAGTGATTCCAGGGGGCCAGAGGGCTACACCTTC
-	TRBJ1-1	-	TRBV7-9	CASSLSVEAFF	TGTGCCAGCAGCTTATCCGTTGAAGCTTTCTTT
-	TRBJ1-1	-	TRBV13	CASSGGPEAFF	TGTGCCAGCAGCGGAGGTCCTGAAGCTTTCTTT
-	TRBJ1-1	-	TRBV20-1	CSASMRQQGAEAFF	TGCAGTGCTAGTATGAGACAGCAAGGGGCTGAAGCTTTCTTT
-	TRBJ1-5	TRBD1	TRBV28	CATQTGVDFGQPQHF	TGTGCCACCCAAACAGGGGTGGACTTTGGGCAGCCCCAGCATTTT